Following are 20 T cell receptor beta chains from one sample sequenced in a study of T cells in Graves' hyperthyroidism and ophthalmopathy. RNA transcripts gave rise to amplified TCR beta CDR3 regions. HTBI primers drove first-round RT-PCR of the TCR CDR3. TCRdb passed the multiplex PCR reads through MiXCR, listing each CDR3 protein once. The table records more than 550,000 distinct CDR3 sequences, roughly a sixth of them present only once. Sequenced input: blood. The receptor set was obtained from a woman between 45 and 60 years old with Graves' hyperthyroidism that later progressed to Graves' ophthalmopathy.

This clonotype was picked up many times. The rearrangement uses TRBV12-3 or TRBV12-4 and TRBJ2-5; 10 nucleotides line up with TRBD2. The CDR3 is 17 amino acids. The V gene end was trimmed by 3 bases and the J gene end by 4 bases; junction bases not matched to a gene: 11. The CDR3 spells CASSFGSGGAVLETQYF. For the CDR3, the DNA is TGTGCCAGCAGTTTCGGGAGCGGGGGGGCGGTCCTAGAGACCCAGTACTTC.

This clonotype appeared many times. V usage is TRBV10-1 and J usage is TRBJ2-2, with 9 nucleotides matching TRBD1. This CDR3 region has 15 residues. The V segment lost 8 bases and the J segment 5 bases; nucleotides outside the gene matches: 9. From germline, CDR1 is WNHNN and CDR2 SYGVQD (reference sequence). The CDR3 protein is CASGSWTGVTGELFF. CDR3 DNA: TGCGCCAGCGGTTCCTGGACAGGGGTAACCGGGGAGCTGTTTTTT.

This clonotype was seen many times. This chain joins TRBV3-1 and TRBJ1-1; D remains ambiguous. This CDR3 is built from 12 residues. Trimming removed 3 bases at V and 0 bases at J, with 2 bases between. Germline-derived CDR1 and CDR2 are LGHDT and YNNKEL (reference sequence). The CDR3 reads CASSQVNTEAFF. CDR3 bases: TGTGCCAGCAGCCAGGTGAACACTGAAGCTTTCTTT.

This clonotype showed up many times. This sequence joins TRBV6-1 and TRBJ1-2; 8 bases fit TRBD1. This CDR3 region has 14 residues. CDR1 and CDR2 from the germline V gene are MNHNS and SASEGT. The J segment lost 5 bases and the V segment lost 2 bases, leaving 4 bases of the junction unmatched. The CDR3 region is CASSESTGGYGYTF. CDR3 nucleotide sequence: TGTGCCAGCAGTGAATCCACAGGGGGTTATGGCTACACCTTC.

This clonotype was seen ten or more times. This chain joins TRBV3-1 and TRBJ1-5, with D maybe TRBD1 (6 bases). V shed 1 base and J shed 0 bases, with 16 bases lying between them. There are 18 residues in the CDR3. Germline CDR1 and CDR2: LGHDT and YNNKEL (reference sequence). CDR3 in DNA: TGTGCCAGCAGCCAAGGTTCCCCAGGGGCGTATAGCAATCAGCCCCAGCATTTT. Its protein product is CASSQGSPGAYSNQPQHF.

The chain couples TRBV20-1 to TRBJ1-5; 10 nucleotides agree with TRBD1. After removal of 6 bases from V and 4 bases from J, the junction contained 9 bases not matched to a gene. The CDR3 extends over 15 amino acids. The germline gives CDR1 DFQATT, CDR2 SNEGSKA (reference sequence). The DNA for the CDR3 is TGCAGTGCAGGAAAGGGACAGGGGCTGAATCAGCCCCAGCATTTT. Translating gives CSAGKGQGLNQPQHF.

This clonotype turned up a few times. This chain links TRBV20-1 with TRBJ2-4; D remains unclear. The germline gives CDR1 DFQATT, CDR2 SNEGSKA (reference sequence). V was pared by 3 bases and J by 0 bases, with 6 bases between. The CDR3 length is 13 residues. The CDR3 spells CSARVLAKNIQYF. CDR3 DNA: TGCAGTGCTAGGGTTCTAGCCAAAAACATTCAGTACTTC.

This chain uses TRBV6-6 with TRBJ1-5, with D unclear. Deletions cut 2 bases from V and 3 bases from J, with 11 bases between. The germline CDR1 and CDR2 sequences are MNHNY and SVGAGI (reference sequence). The CDR3 covers 15 residues. CDR3 protein: CASSYGRHTNQPQHF. As DNA, the CDR3 is TGTGCCAGCAGTTACGGCCGACATACCAATCAGCCCCAGCATTTT.

V and J are TRBV29-1 and TRBJ1-1, with D possibly being TRBD1 (5 bases). The CDR3 is 13 residues long. Germline values: CDR1 SQVTM, CDR2 ANQGSEA. V was pared by 6 bases and J by 1 base, with 12 bases between. The CDR3: CSVLLRGNTEAFF. In DNA, the CDR3 is TGCAGCGTACTACTGAGGGGGAACACTGAAGCTTTCTTT.

The chain joins TRBV7-2 to TRBJ2-7; possibly TRBD2 for D (5 bases). The CDR3 is made up of 13 amino acids. V shed 5 bases and J shed 4 bases, with 12 bases lying between them. The V gene's germline CDR1 is SGHTA and CDR2 FQGNSA. CDR3 in amino acids: CASSKVSGYEQYF. CDR3 DNA sequence: TGTGCCAGCAGCAAAGTTTCGGGATACGAGCAGTACTTC. Full variable domain (outside the CDR3, taken from reference TRBV7-2 and TRBJ2-7): GAGVSQSPSNKVTEKGKDVELRCDPISGHTALYWYRQSLGQGLEFLIYFQGNSAPDKSGLPSDRFSAERTGGSVSTLTIQRTQQEDSAVYLCASSKVSGYEQYFGPGTRLTVT.

The chain joins TRBV29-1 to TRBJ1-4; no clear D. Germline V gene lookup returns CDR1 SQVTM and CDR2 ANQGSEA. With 5 bases removed from V and 8 bases from J, the gap between germline ends came to 9 bases. The CDR3 has 11 residues. DNA for the CDR3: TGCAGCGTTCAGGAAACGGAAAAACTGTTTTTT. This gives the protein CSVQETEKLFF.

This clonotype came up a few times. J is TRBJ1-5 and V is TRBV2, with 8 bases identical to TRBD1. V lost 6 bases and J lost 6; bases outside the gene matches: 1. The V gene's germline CDR1 is SNHLY and CDR2 FYNNEI. This CDR3 is 12 amino acids long. This CDR3 reads CASSRGPQPQHF. CDR3 nucleotide sequence: TGTGCCAGCAGCAGGGGGCCTCAGCCCCAGCATTTT.

The rearrangement links TRBV2 to TRBJ1-5; D ambiguous. The CDR3 runs 12 residues. CDR1 is SNHLY, CDR2 FYNNEI, per germline. The V gene lost 7 bases and the J gene lost 7 bases, with 11 bases spanning the gap. The DNA of the CDR3 is TGTGCCAGCACGATATTTGAACAGCCCCAGCATTTT. Residues: CASTIFEQPQHF.

The rearrangement links TRBV6-5 to TRBJ2-1; tentatively, D is TRBD2 (6 bases). The CDR3 runs 15 residues. Between the trimmed V and J ends, which lost 2 bases and 5 bases, there was a span of 13 bases. The germline V gene has CDR1 MNHEY and CDR2 SVGAGI. CDR3 loop: CASSYPPGVNNEQFF. In DNA, the CDR3 is TGTGCCAGCAGTTACCCCCCGGGAGTCAACAATGAGCAGTTCTTC.

V gene TRBV4-1 combines with J gene TRBJ1-2; D is uncertain. This CDR3 has 17 amino acids. Germline CDR1 MGHRA, CDR2 YSYEKL. The V and J ends lost 1 base and 2 bases respectively, with 17 bases between them. The CDR3 coding sequence is TGCGCCAGCAGCCAAGTCCGGCAGGAGTCGGTAAACTATGGCTACACCTTC. This sequence encodes CASSQVRQESVNYGYTF.

This clonotype was counted at least ten times. The genes are TRBV5-1 and TRBJ1-4; D is perhaps TRBD1 (5 bases). The CDR3 extends over 15 amino acids. The germline V gene has CDR1 SGHRS and CDR2 YFSETQ. V was trimmed by 0 bases and J by 8 bases, leaving 14 bases between them. CDR3 amino acids: CASSLGGTQQEKLFF. The CDR3 nucleotides read TGCGCCAGCAGCTTGGGAGGGACCCAGCAAGAAAAACTGTTTTTT.

This chain connects TRBV4-1 to TRBJ1-5, with D unresolved. The CDR3 covers 15 residues. CDR1 MGHRA and CDR2 YSYEKL come from the germline V gene. V lost 4 bases to trimming and J lost 1 base, with 11 bases between them. The CDR3 region has the DNA TGCGCCAGCAGCCCTGGGCAACAGAGCAATCAGCCCCAGCATTTT. Protein sequence: CASSPGQQSNQPQHF.

As for this clonotype: Just one base apart from a much larger clone, this may be a read error. The J gene is TRBJ2-7, the V gene TRBV6-5, with 11 bases identical to TRBD2. Trimming took 7 bases from V and 4 from J; bases not matched to a gene: 12. The CDR3 is 16 residues long. Germline loops: CDR1 MNHEY, CDR2 SVGAGI. The CDR3: CASNLTSGELLYEQYF. DNA for the CDR3: TGTGCCAGCAATTTGACTAGCGGGGAGCTTTTATACGAGCAGTACTTC.

This sequence joins TRBV4-1 and TRBJ2-3, with D hard to call. Germline assignment: CDR1 MGHRA and CDR2 YSYEKL. The ends were cut back, 0 bases at V and 0 bases at J, with 10 bases in the middle. The CDR3 loop spans 16 amino acids. CDR3 nucleotide sequence: TGCGCCAGCAGCCAAGAAAAGACACCTAGCACAGATACGCAGTATTTT. This codes for CASSQEKTPSTDTQYF.

This rearrangement joins TRBV19 to TRBJ2-1; TRBD2 aligns across 11 bases. The CDR3 runs to 17 residues. The germline gives CDR1 LNHDA, CDR2 SQIVND (reference sequence). J gave up 6 bases and V 10 bases, and 17 bases lay outside the gene matches. CDR3: CANSIAPSGGLLNEQFF. DNA of the CDR3: TGTGCCAACAGTATAGCCCCTAGCGGGGGGCTTCTCAATGAGCAGTTCTTC.